A selection of T cell receptor beta chains follows, all from one sample in a study of Ad26.COV2.S vaccination and SARS-CoV-2 variants. Here immunoSEQ multiplex PCR was the method, and the copy in TCRdb shows in-frame clones only, minus some. The table records 500,000 or so clones, nearly 90% of them present only once. Sequencing was performed on peripheral blood, taken in a trial of Ad26.COV2.S vaccine versus placebo. These TCRs come from a person aged 18-60 years who received the Ad26.COV2.S COVID-19 vaccine or a placebo. CDR3s leave out the opening cysteine and the closing phenylalanine or tryptophan. Clone size is shown for a subset of rows, as once, few, many or a class of expanded clone.

NA,TRBJ2-5,TRBV5-1,ASSFGQFQETQY
NA,TRBJ1-2,TRBV6-1,ASSEFGGGRSYGYT
NA,TRBJ2-3,TRBV5-1,ASSPVGGADTQY
NA,TRBJ1-3,TRBV19,ASSMGDNSHSGNTIY
NA,TRBJ1-5,TRBV18,ASSSTSLYSNQPQH
NA,TRBJ2-2,TRBV28,ASTGGRDTGELF
NA,TRBJ1-1,TRBV5-6,ASSYTGPGNTEAF
NA,TRBJ1-2,TRBV28,ASSPDRRRDGYT
once,TRBJ1-1,TRBV27,ASSLRLHSGVTEAF
NA,TRBJ2-7,TRBV7-3,ASSLGVGPNEQY
NA,TRBJ2-2,TRBV24-1,ATRTGTGDTGELF
NA,TRBJ1-5,TRBV19,ASSIEGYQPQH
once,TRBJ2-1,TRBV5-8,ASSPTGALRSYNEQF
once,TRBJ1-1,TRBV6-5,ASSRTGSATEAF
NA,TRBJ1-2,TRBV5-1,ASSPEPTVTMYGYT
once,TRBJ2-5,TRBV15,ATSSGQGARETQY
NA,TRBJ1-1,TRBV18,ASSPPVGEVEAF
once,TRBJ1-5,TRBV18,ASSTLQGASGYQPQH
NA,TRBJ2-1,TRBV2,ASLPLGAYNEQF
NA,TRBJ2-3,TRBV19,ASSIGQGFTDTQY
NA,TRBJ2-5,TRBV2,ASKADQETQY
NA,TRBJ2-2,TRBV5-6,ASSLALTGELF
NA,TRBJ1-6,TRBV27,ASSLLAGPNSPLH
NA,TRBJ1-1,TRBV19,ASSPRPRNTEAF
NA,TRBJ1-2,TRBV18,ANSKVWPSPADGYT
NA,TRBJ2-2,TRBV7-6,ASSSRGGTGGTGELF
NA,TRBJ2-3,TRBV24-1,ATMSSGQSTDTQY
NA,TRBJ1-1,TRBV14,ASSPLGGVGVTSEAF
NA,TRBJ1-2,TRBV7-2,ASSLETGGYGYT
NA,TRBJ2-3,TRBV5-8,ASSPFRLAGADTQY
NA,TRBJ2-3,TRBV12-5,ASGWEGTDTQY
NA,TRBJ1-4,TRBV6-5,ASSPYTKAEKLF
NA,TRBJ1-6,TRBV7-9,ASSPDRNSPLH
NA,TRBJ1-2,TRBV13,ASSRAFYGYT
few,TRBJ1-4,TRBV5-5,ASSLGTGVNEKLF
NA,TRBJ1-2,TRBV6-2/TRBV6-3,ASSPPGQGSYGYT
NA,TRBJ2-6,TRBV6-4,ASSDSAGANVLT
NA,TRBJ1-6,TRBV5-4,ASSPWGSNSPLH
NA,TRBJ2-5,TRBV5-6,ASRPAGDVETQY
NA,TRBJ1-2,TRBV5-4,ASSLDNNYGYT
NA,TRBJ1-5,TRBV3-1/TRBV3-2,ASSQAPNSNQPQH
NA,TRBJ1-5,TRBV6-1,ASSENKFNQPQH
NA,TRBJ1-2,TRBV6-5,ASSNRGGGYT
NA,TRBJ1-5,TRBV28,ASSLGGQPQH
NA,TRBJ1-5,TRBV27,ASSPGQGGLWGQPQH
once,TRBJ2-5,TRBV4-2,ASSQEGEGRETQY
NA,TRBJ1-4,TRBV4-3,ASSQIQTGWEKLF
NA,TRBJ1-1,TRBV4-3,ASNYGGGTEAF
NA,TRBJ2-5,TRBV9,ASSGPGSPVLGTQY
NA,TRBJ1-5,TRBV7-8,ASSLDRTGTYQPQH
NA,TRBJ1-6,TRBV11-3,ASSLRDTARGPLH
NA,TRBJ2-1,TRBV6-2/TRBV6-3,ASSYRFGGPYNEQF
NA,TRBJ1-1,TRBV7-9,ASSLPETEAF
NA,TRBJ1-5,TRBV3-1/TRBV3-2,ASGRIRGRNQPQH
few,TRBJ2-3,TRBV27,ASSLRERYARRGGTDTQY
NA,TRBJ2-3,TRBV4-2,ASSQEIGDTQY
NA,TRBJ1-1,TRBV19,ASRDRANTEAF
NA,TRBJ2-3,TRBV5-1,ASSLVRAGDTDTQY
NA,TRBJ2-3,TRBV9,ASSPGGLAADTQY